This TCR beta chain was captured by sequencing in a study of CD8 T cells in Susac syndrome. The RNA, roughly 0.45 to 1 ug, was put through reverse transcription using random hexamers. TCRdb ran MiXCR on the immunoSEQ multiplex PCR reads and lists one entry per CDR3 protein. The repertoire has around 130,000 distinct CDR3 sequences, under 95% of them found once; the top ten carry 0.2% to 0.25%. From blood CD8+ and CD4+ T cells, the TCR beta chain was sequenced. In germline, CDR1 is LNHDA, CDR2 SQIVND (reference sequence). V dropped 4 bases and J dropped 7 bases, with 17 bases sitting between them. The CDR3 sequence is 14 residues long.

The sample comprised CD8+ T cells from PBMCs. The clonotype originates from a human donor with multiple sclerosis. The rearrangement joins TRBV19 to TRBJ2-7; no clear D. The CDR3 protein is CASSSIEQLGEQYF. CDR3 bases: TGTGCCAGTAGTAGCATAGAACAGCTGGGGGAGCAGTACTTC.